This TCR beta chain was sequenced during a study of OX40 agonist ivuxolimab in advanced cancers. As for the study in general: Partial responses were observed in three patients, of whom one had hepatocellular carcinoma and two had cutaneous melanoma.

Points from the study as a whole: At 0.1 to 3.0 mg/kg and by week 6, clonal expansion occurred in CD4+ and CD8+ blood T cells. Compared with CD4+, CD8+ T cells on average had more expanded clones.

Germline CDR1 reads MNHNS; CDR2 reads SASEGT. Between the trimmed V and J ends, which lost 3 bases and 1 base, there was a span of 15 bases. The CDR3 has 16 amino acids. This clone was found a few times. Its matching antigen is unknown. The table came from immunoSEQ multiplex PCR; TCRdb's copy has only in-frame clones and leaves some out. The sample carries some 25,000 clones, around 79% recorded once. Here the sequenced sample was CD4+ or CD8+ T cells sorted from blood, taken in a trial of the OX40 agonist ivuxolimab. The source of this sequence is an adult with an advanced solid tumor such as melanoma, head and neck, liver or kidney cancer. The V and J genes are TRBV6-1 and TRBJ1-2; the D is unclear. The CDR3 nucleotides are TGTGCCAGCAGTGATTCGCCGGACGCACTTAACTATGGCTACACCTTC. Residues: CASSDSPDALNYGYTF.